This T cell receptor beta chain is from a study of regulatory T cells in long-lasting Graves disease (dated by TCRdb to 2020 to 2022). The study in broad terms: Patients with newly diagnosed Graves' disease had been on antithyroid drugs for under 3 months. A total of around 35 samples were covered by TCR sequencing, comprising roughly 13 persistent and about 20 newly diagnosed Graves' disease patients. Patients with persistent Graves' disease were compared with patients with newly diagnosed Graves' disease using TCR sequencing and RNA sequencing of peripheral blood. The study took place in China and was registered as a clinical trial.

What this sample's time point label stands for: newly diagnosed GD, antithyroid drugs for less than 3 months. For both TCR sequencing and RNA sequencing, RNA was extracted from PBMCs using TRIzol. The diagnosis of Graves' disease was made according to American Thyroid Association guidelines. Recruitment of patients was carried out at an endocrinology department in Xi'an, China. Each patient gave about 10 milliliters of peripheral blood, collected in an EDTA anticoagulant tube. Ficoll Paque Plus density gradient separation was used to isolate PBMCs, and no additional T cell sorting was done. An Agilent 2100 Bioanalyzer and agarose gel were used to check RNA quality, while a NanoDrop 2000 measured RNA concentration. This clonotype was counted once. The target of this receptor is not known. This may stem from a read error, because a much larger clone lies one nucleotide away. Library prep was done by multiplex PCR. The listed sequencing device is Illumina HiSeq 4000. iRepertoire HTBI primers and Arm-PCR amplification of CDR3 regions were used to construct TCR beta libraries. Before sequencing, the PCR products underwent gel purification. Processing in the source paper ran as follows. Gene usage analysis of CDR3 amino acid clonotypes relied on the 60 or so TRBV and more than twelve TRBJ segments identified across samples. Filtered high-quality paired reads were merged into contigs using COPE and FqMerger. BLAST was used to align contigs to the IMGT TRBV, TRBD and TRBJ reference genes, and CDR3 was defined following IMGT. Highly expanded clones were defined as clonotypes with a frequency above 0.1%. Repertoire diversity was measured by Shannon entropy, and V-J evenness by the Gini coefficient. A clonotype was considered public if more than one individual shared it. Clones were called with MiXCR by TCRdb after fastp trimmed the public reads at Q25, and only in-frame beta chains were retained. Merged by CDR3 protein, the rows form single entries marked with the most common genes and DNA. None of the V and J calls come from the authors' own analysis; TCRdb made them. For this sample there are about 210,000 distinct CDR3 sequences; around 19% appear just once. Clones ranked in the top ten supply 12% of the sample.

Study-wide conclusions, independent of this receptor: A larger number of public clonotypes was shared among persistent patients (2,741) than among newly diagnosed patients (approximately 930). Compared with newly diagnosed patients, persistent Graves' disease patients had lower TCR Shannon entropy and fewer highly expanded clones, which suggests clonal expansion. The authors noted that the small sample size was a limitation that may lower accuracy. Sequencing and analysis were restricted to the TCR beta chain. TRBV28, TRBJ1-2 and TRBJ2-5 were preferentially used in persistent disease, while TRBV20-1 and TRBJ2-1 were favored in newly diagnosed disease. Only peripheral blood was studied, because thyroid tissue, the primary lesion, was inaccessible.

The germline V gene provides CDR1 MGHRA and CDR2 YSYEKL. At the junction V is shortened by 4 bases and J by 5 bases, with 29 bases in between. The CDR3 starts with the cysteine, ends with the phenylalanine, and has 20 residues. The only DNA kept is the CDR3, 60 bases in frame from the first base. The same sample was also studied in work on T cells in Graves' hyperthyroidism and ophthalmopathy. The second study also describes: Stable Graves' hyperthyroidism was defined as no progression to ophthalmopathy during 18 months of follow-up. Hyperthyroidism patients were aged 18 to 65 years and newly diagnosed, with disease duration of less than 2 months. The study excluded patients with uncontrolled infections, other autoimmune diseases, pregnancy or lactation. Diagnoses were based on clinical symptoms, serum thyroxine and TRAb, thyroid ultrasound and orbital computed tomography. The TCR CDR3 was subjected to a first round of RT-PCR using the HTBI primer set and the Qiagen OneStep RT-PCR kit. Most expanded thyroid clonotypes (frequency above 0.001) were also found in blood, which suggests that blood repertoires may mirror thyroid immune responses. A model built on a 13 V-J signature distinguished ophthalmopathy from stable hyperthyroidism, reaching roughly 88% sensitivity and around 81% specificity in cross-validation and 80%/75% in testing. In validation, the model predicted progression to ophthalmopathy a median of around 6.5 months before onset, with approximately 70% sensitivity and 72.22% specificity. To identify distinguishing TCR V-J signatures, a discovery cohort of roughly 100 patients was used, comprising some 45 with Graves' ophthalmopathy and around 60 with stable Graves' hyperthyroidism. Whether ophthalmopathy could be predicted prospectively was tested in an independent validation cohort made up of approximately 19 hyperthyroidism patients plus 17 patients who later progressed to ophthalmopathy. The 75 to 100 discovery patients were divided at random into training and test sets in a 7:3 ratio. The study also compared thyroid tissue and blood T-cell repertoires from several Graves' hyperthyroidism patients. Once sampling was done, hyperthyroidism patients were given methimazole at a starting dose of 30 mg daily, whereas ophthalmopathy patients were given high-dose intravenous methylprednisolone. The libraries were constructed in a second round of multiplex PCR and then size-selected and purified. Libraries were sequenced paired-end with 100 bp reads on an Illumina HiSeq2000. Raw data were processed with SOAPnuke, discarding reads with adapters, uncalled bases, mean Phred below 15, or no exact constant-primer or identifier match. COPE v1.2.5 was used to merge high-quality paired reads, and clonotypes were defined as unique nucleotide sequences. MiTCR v1.1 was used to align clonotypes to the IMGT TRBV, TRBD and TRBJ reference segments. The analysis was restricted to V-J combinations with a frequency above 0.0001, which together covered roughly 99% of the repertoires. The TCS score was defined as the ratio of F50 (clonal expansion) to E x V (chaos), calculated using BLOSUM62-based TCRdist between CDR3 peptides within each V-J. Welch's t-statistics and random forest reduced several hundred V-J features to roughly 13, which were used in a naive Bayes classifier (R e1071). Sample size was not statistically predetermined, and investigators were not blinded to group allocation. The paper describes TCR Vbeta CDR3 sequencing of about 140 peripheral blood samples, made up of 43 ophthalmopathy patients, approximately 76 hyperthyroidism patients and 17 progressor patients.

The sequenced sample was peripheral blood mononuclear cells (PBMCs), obtained at new diagnosis, from a patient treated with antithyroid drugs. The receptor was isolated from a woman in her twenties or thirties with Graves disease. Donor details come from another sample of the same person, matched by shared clones. The chain is encoded by TRBV4-1 joined to TRBJ2-2; a weak D assignment points to TRBD2 (7 bases agree). The sequenced DNA is TGCGCCAGCAGCCCGATCGAAGGTCGGGGGGCGCCGAGTAGAACCGGGGAGCTGTTTTTT. Its protein reads: CASSPIEGRGAPSRTGELFF.